The 15 T cell receptor beta chains below were found in one sample sequenced in a study of cytomegalovirus exposure and HLA in healthy donors. Both 60 Vbeta primers and 13 Jbeta primers went into the PCR. Profiled with immunoSEQ multiplex PCR; TCRdb holds only in-frame clones, not every one. The sample has around 100,000 clones, nearly 65% seen once. The sequencing input was PBMCs. Source of these receptors: a human donor in good health.

The chain combines TRBV11-2 with TRBJ2-4; D remains unclear. CDR1 SGHAT and CDR2 FQNNGV come from the germline V gene. V was trimmed by 1 base and J by 2 bases, leaving 9 bases between them. The CDR3 sequence is 15 residues long. The CDR3 nucleotides read TGTGCCAGCAGCTTAGTTTCCGGTCCCAAAAACATTCAGTACTTC. Translating gives CASSLVSGPKNIQYF. Full variable domain (missing parts from reference TRBV11-2 and TRBJ2-4): EAGVAQSPRYKIIEKRQSVAFWCNPISGHATLYWYQQILGQGPKLLIQFQNNGVVDDSQLPKDRFSAERLKGVDSTLKIQPAKLEDSAVYLCASSLVSGPKNIQYFGAGTRLSVL.

V gene TRBV14 combines with J gene TRBJ2-3; 10 bases fit TRBD1. CDR3 length: 15 residues. CDR1 and CDR2 from the germline V gene are SGHDN and FVKESK. V shed 4 bases and J 5 bases; nucleotides not matched to a gene: 6. As DNA, the CDR3 is TGTGCCAGCAGCCCCCGGACAGGGGGTGGAGATACGCAGTATTTT. Translation: CASSPRTGGGDTQYF.

The gene calls are TRBV5-6 and TRBJ2-7; D remains unclear. Germline V gives CDR1 SGHDT, CDR2 YYEEEE. The V end lost 0 bases, the J end lost 3 bases, and 4 bases lay between the germline ends. The length of the CDR3 is 12 residues. The CDR3 loop reads CASSLAVYEQYF. Written as DNA, the CDR3 is TGTGCCAGCAGCTTGGCCGTCTACGAGCAGTACTTC.

The genes are TRBV5-1 and TRBJ2-5, with 8 positions matching TRBD1. V was clipped by 5 bases and J by 3 bases; unmatched bases: 6. CDR1 is SGHRS, CDR2 YFSETQ, per germline. The CDR3 has 14 amino acids. CDR3 DNA: TGCGCCAGCAGACTCGGACAGGGAGAAGAGACCCAGTACTTC. Translated: CASRLGQGEETQYF.

J is TRBJ2-1 and V is TRBV6-1, with 11 bases identical to TRBD1. Germline V lookup: CDR1 MNHNS, CDR2 SASEGT. This CDR3 has 13 amino acids. Germline trimming cut 11 bases from V and 10 bases from J; bases unmatched to any gene: 10. In DNA, the CDR3 is TGTGCCGGACGGACAGGGGGCGCACGGGAGCAGTTCTTC. Translating it yields CAGRTGGAREQFF.

This chain connects TRBV7-2 to TRBJ2-1, with 9 bases lining up with TRBD1. V lost 1 base and J lost 9; bases outside the gene matches: 10. Per the germline V gene, CDR1 is SGHTA and CDR2 is FQGNSA. CDR3 length: 16 residues. This CDR3 is CASSLVWGTGFSEQFF. CDR3 coding DNA: TGTGCCAGCAGCTTAGTATGGGGGACAGGGTTCAGTGAGCAGTTCTTC.

CDR3 in amino acids: CASSFVTRNTDTQYF. CDR3 bases: TGTGCCAGCAGCTTTGTGACACGAAACACAGATACGCAGTATTTT. The V call is TRBV11-2, the J call TRBJ2-3, with D hard to call. V dropped 3 bases and J dropped 2 bases, with 12 bases sitting between them. CDR3 length: 15 residues. Per the germline V gene, CDR1 is SGHAT and CDR2 is FQNNGV.

V is TRBV2 and J is TRBJ1-5; TRBD1 matches at 9 bases. CDR1 and CDR2 (germline): SNHLY, FYNNEI. The CDR3 totals 17 residues. The V gene end was trimmed by 5 bases and the J gene end by 2 bases; junction bases not matched to a gene: 10. CDR3 nucleotides: TGTGCCAGCAGTATCCAACAGGGGGCTGGGCGCAATCAGCCCCAGCATTTT. Its protein product is CASSIQQGAGRNQPQHF.

The sample holds a few counts of this clone. V is TRBV6-1 and J is TRBJ1-3; D gene ambiguous. V was cut by 9 bases and J by 0 bases, with 12 bases left in between. Looked up from germline, CDR1 is MNHNS and CDR2 is SASEGT. The CDR3 has 14 amino acids. The CDR3 loop reads CASSQSDSGNTIYF. The DNA for the CDR3 is TGTGCCAGTTCCCAGTCTGACTCTGGAAACACCATATATTTT.

CDR3 in DNA: TGTGCCAGCACCCCCCAGGGACAGGGGGCAGGTGAAGCTTTCTTT. Translation gives CASTPQGQGAGEAFF. V gene TRBV25-1 combines with J gene TRBJ1-1; TRBD1 matches at 12 bases. Germline V gene lookup returns CDR1 MGHDK and CDR2 SYGVNS. The CDR3 loop spans 15 amino acids. The ends lost 7 bases at V and 7 bases at J; junction bases unmatched: 10.

In its sample, this clone was seen a few times. The chain carries TRBV5-8 and TRBJ2-7; 12 nucleotides align to TRBD1. The CDR3 has 15 amino acids. CDR1 and CDR2 from the germline V gene are SGHTS and YDEGEE. After removal of 5 bases from V and 7 bases from J, the junction contained 10 bases not matched to a gene. The CDR3 spells CASRRPGQGAREQYF. In nucleotides, the CDR3 is TGTGCCAGCAGGCGACCGGGACAGGGGGCGCGGGAGCAGTACTTC.

Points on this clone: At the DNA level, this CDR3 is encoded by other sequences in the same sample as well. The rearrangement joins TRBV6-5 to TRBJ1-4, with D possibly TRBD1 on 5 matching bases. Germline V gene sequence: CDR1 MNHEY, CDR2 SVGAGI. Trimming removed 6 bases at V and 4 bases at J, with 12 bases between. The CDR3 totals 14 residues. This CDR3 reads CASSPGRGNEKLFF. The CDR3 bases are TGTGCCAGCAGCCCCGGTAGGGGTAATGAAAAACTGTTTTTT.

The V gene is TRBV5-6, the J gene TRBJ2-7, with D perhaps matching TRBD1 (6 bases). Trimming took off 0 bases at V and 1 base at J, with 11 bases between the two ends. The CDR3 extends over 15 amino acids. Germline-derived CDR1 and CDR2 are SGHDT and YYEEEE. CDR3 DNA sequence: TGTGCCAGCAGCTTGGAACAGGGATATTCCTACGAGCAGTACTTC. It codes for CASSLEQGYSYEQYF.

This chain links TRBV2 with TRBJ1-1; TRBD1 might be the D (6 bases). With 2 bases removed from V and 1 base from J, the gap between germline ends came to 14 bases. Germline loops: CDR1 SNHLY, CDR2 FYNNEI. The CDR3 has 16 amino acids. CDR3 DNA: TGTGCCAGCAGTGAATTTTGGCAGGGGAAGAACACTGAAGCTTTCTTT. It encodes CASSEFWQGKNTEAFF.

V and J are TRBV12-5 and TRBJ2-5, with 13 positions matching TRBD2. Losses at the gene ends were 5 bases for V and 0 bases for J; bases not matched to a gene: 6. The germline V gene encodes CDR1 LGHNT and CDR2 FRNRAP. This CDR3 has 17 amino acids. This CDR3 is CASGPGLAGPDQETQYF. DNA for the CDR3: TGTGCTAGTGGTCCGGGACTAGCGGGACCAGACCAAGAGACCCAGTACTTC.